The T cell receptor beta chain under discussion was sequenced for a study of blood T cell repertoires in COVID-19. Data came from immunoSEQ multiplex PCR; TCRdb stores just in-frame clones and leaves some out. The sample comprises around 93,000 clones, about 83% of which are singletons, and 15% rests with the top ten. Germline V CDR1 and CDR2: MDHEN, SYDVKM. This CDR3 has 15 residues. V lost 8 bases to trimming and J lost 0 bases, with 16 bases between them. The source is a human donor in a cohort sampled during active COVID-19. This chain joins TRBV28 and TRBJ1-1, with D possibly being TRBD1 (5 bases). Sequences were obtained from peripheral blood. The CDR3 protein is CASSAIMTVNTEAFF. CDR3 nucleotides: TGTGCCAGCTCGGCCATAATGACAGTGAACACTGAAGCTTTCTTT.